What follows are 9 T cell receptor beta chains derived from one specimen sequenced in a study of blood T cell repertoires in COVID-19. Only in-frame clones appear in the TCRdb table, and some are missing; sequencing was by immunoSEQ multiplex PCR. In the table there are approximately 250,000 clones, 70% to 90% of which are singletons. Sequenced sample: PBMCs or T cells enriched from blood (not recorded which). These receptors all stem from a woman in her thirties who had recovered from COVID-19.

The chain couples TRBV4-1 to TRBJ2-5, with 8 nucleotides matching TRBD2. Per germline, CDR1 MGHRA and CDR2 YSYEKL. The CDR3 has 16 amino acids. The V gene end was trimmed by 0 bases and the J gene end by 2 bases; junction bases not matched to a gene: 5. The CDR3 DNA is TGCGCCAGCAGCCAAGATAATAGCGGGGCTCAAGAGACCCAGTACTTC. Translating gives CASSQDNSGAQETQYF.

The rearrangement joins TRBV27 to TRBJ1-1; TRBD1 matches 8 bases. This CDR3 comprises 13 residues. The junction had 3 bases not matched to a gene; V was cut back by 3 bases and J by 6 bases. Looked up from germline, CDR1 is MNHEY and CDR2 is SMNVEV (reference sequence). CDR3 nucleotide sequence: TGTGCCAGCAGTTTCCAGGGGGCCCCTGAAGCTTTCTTT. This gives the protein CASSFQGAPEAFF.

This clone was counted between two and nine times. The rearrangement links TRBV7-9 to TRBJ1-1; D ambiguous. The CDR3 consists of 13 residues. Deletions cut 6 bases from V and 2 bases from J, with 10 bases between. Germline V gene lookup returns CDR1 SEHNR and CDR2 FQNEAQ (reference sequence). In DNA form, the CDR3 reads TGTGCCAGCAGAACCGGAGGTAACACTGAAGCTTTCTTT. Residues: CASRTGGNTEAFF.

J is TRBJ1-2 and V is TRBV6-5; TRBD1 agrees at 8 bases. The V gene end was trimmed by 7 bases and the J gene end by 3 bases; junction bases not matched to a gene: 4. This CDR3 comprises 13 residues. CDR1 MNHEY and CDR2 SVGAGI come from the germline V gene. The DNA for the CDR3 is TGTGCCAGCATTGGGACAGGAGACTATGGCTACACCTTC. This gives the protein CASIGTGDYGYTF.

The J gene is TRBJ2-4, the V gene TRBV5-1, with 7 bases lining up with TRBD1. From germline, CDR1 is SGHRS and CDR2 YFSETQ. The CDR3 spans 14 residues. V dropped 0 bases and J dropped 6; count of bases not matched to a gene: 3. For the CDR3, the DNA is TGCGCCAGCAGCTTGGTACAGGGGAGAAACATTCAGTACTTC. It translates to CASSLVQGRNIQYF.

The chain uses TRBV5-6 and TRBJ2-3, with TRBD1 as a possible D gene (5 bases). Germline CDR1 is SGHDT and CDR2 is YYEEEE. V lost 2 bases to trimming and J lost 4 bases, with 20 bases between them. The CDR3 has 17 amino acids. CDR3 region: CASSFGATTTTADTQYF. The CDR3 DNA reads as TGTGCCAGCAGCTTTGGGGCTACCACCACCACAGCAGATACGCAGTATTTT. Together with reference TRBV5-6 and TRBJ2-3, the CDR3 gives the full variable domain: DAGVTQSPTHLIKTRGQQVTLRCSPKSGHDTVSWYQQALGQGPQFIFQYYEEEERQRGNFPDRFSGHQFPNYSSELNVNALLLGDSALYLCASSFGATTTTADTQYFGPGTRLTVL.

V gene TRBV14 combines with J gene TRBJ1-2; 8 bases match TRBD1. The CDR3 extends over 18 amino acids. Germline CDR1 is SGHDN and CDR2 is FVKESK. Unmatched junction bases numbered 16, after V lost 3 bases and J lost 4 bases. The DNA of the CDR3 is TGTGCCAGCAGCCAGATAATTCTCGGCCCGGACAGGGTCTATGGCTACACCTTC. Translation: CASSQIILGPDRVYGYTF.

V and J are TRBV7-2 and TRBJ2-1; TRBD1 is a possible D gene (5 bases). V was cut by 0 bases and J by 8 bases, with 11 bases left in between. CDR3 length: 14 amino acids. Looked up from germline, CDR1 is SGHTA and CDR2 is FQGNSA. The CDR3 spells CASSLAGPQYEQFF. As DNA, the CDR3 is TGTGCCAGCAGCTTAGCGGGGCCTCAGTATGAGCAGTTCTTC. The variable domain in full, completed from reference TRBV7-2 and TRBJ2-1, reads GAGVSQSPSNKVTEKGKDVELRCDPISGHTALYWYRQSLGQGLEFLIYFQGNSAPDKSGLPSDRFSAERTGGSVSTLTIQRTQQEDSAVYLCASSLAGPQYEQFFGPGTRLTVL.

This sequence joins TRBV7-9 and TRBJ1-1; tentative D call: TRBD1 (5 bases). CDR1 is SEHNR and CDR2 is FQNEAQ in the germline V gene (reference sequence). This CDR3 is built from 14 residues. Trimming left V 5 bases short and J 3 bases short, with 13 bases between. CDR3 in amino acids: CASSLRELDTEAFF. The CDR3 nucleotides read TGTGCCAGCAGCCTCAGGGAATTGGACACTGAAGCTTTCTTT.